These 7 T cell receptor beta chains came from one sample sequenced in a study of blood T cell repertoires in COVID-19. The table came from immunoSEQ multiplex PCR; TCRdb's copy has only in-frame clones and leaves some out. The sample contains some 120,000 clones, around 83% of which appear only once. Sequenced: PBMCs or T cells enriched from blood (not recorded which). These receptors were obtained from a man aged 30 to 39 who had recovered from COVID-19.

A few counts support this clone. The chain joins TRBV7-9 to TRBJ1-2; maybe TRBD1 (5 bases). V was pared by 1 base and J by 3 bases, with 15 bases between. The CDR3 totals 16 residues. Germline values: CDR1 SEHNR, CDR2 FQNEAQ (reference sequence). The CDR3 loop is CASSLGRLRGYYGYTF. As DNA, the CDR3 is TGTGCCAGCAGCTTAGGGCGGCTAAGGGGCTACTATGGCTACACCTTC.

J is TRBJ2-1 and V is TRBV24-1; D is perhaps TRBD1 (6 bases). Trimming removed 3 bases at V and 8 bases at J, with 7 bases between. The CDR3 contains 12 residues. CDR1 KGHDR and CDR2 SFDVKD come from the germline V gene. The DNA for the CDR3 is TGTGCCACCAGTGATCAGGGGTATGAGCAGTTCTTC. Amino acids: CATSDQGYEQFF.

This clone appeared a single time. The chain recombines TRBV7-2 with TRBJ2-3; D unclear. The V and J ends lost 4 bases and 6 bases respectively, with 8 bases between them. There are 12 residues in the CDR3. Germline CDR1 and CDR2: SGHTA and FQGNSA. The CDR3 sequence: CASSSFADTQYF. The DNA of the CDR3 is TGTGCCAGCAGCTCTTTTGCGGATACGCAGTATTTT.

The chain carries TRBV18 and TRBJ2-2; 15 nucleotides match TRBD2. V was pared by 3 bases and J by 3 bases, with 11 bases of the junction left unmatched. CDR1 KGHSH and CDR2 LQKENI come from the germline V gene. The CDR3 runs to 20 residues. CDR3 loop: CASSPRGTSGRMEDTGELFF. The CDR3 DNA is TGTGCCAGCTCACCGCGAGGGACTAGCGGGAGGATGGAGGACACCGGGGAGCTGTTTTTT. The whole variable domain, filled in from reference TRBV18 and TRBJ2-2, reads NAGVMQNPRHLVRRRGQEARLRCSPMKGHSHVYWYRQLPEEGLKFMVYLQKENIIDESGMPKERFSAEFPKEGPSILRIQQVVRGDSAAYFCASSPRGTSGRMEDTGELFFGEGSRLTVL.

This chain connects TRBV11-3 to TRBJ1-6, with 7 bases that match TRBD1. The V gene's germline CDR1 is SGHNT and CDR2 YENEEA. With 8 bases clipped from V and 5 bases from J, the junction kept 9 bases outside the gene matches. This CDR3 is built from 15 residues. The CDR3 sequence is CASPRIGTDNSPLHF. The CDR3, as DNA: TGTGCCAGCCCAAGGATTGGGACAGATAATTCACCCCTCCACTTT.

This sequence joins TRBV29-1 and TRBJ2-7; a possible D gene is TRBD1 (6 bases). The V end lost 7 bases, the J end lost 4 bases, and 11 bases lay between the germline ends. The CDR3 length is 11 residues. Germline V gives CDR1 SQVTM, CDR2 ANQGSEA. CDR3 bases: TGCAGCGCTGGGACATCGTACGAGCAGTACTTC. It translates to CSAGTSYEQYF.

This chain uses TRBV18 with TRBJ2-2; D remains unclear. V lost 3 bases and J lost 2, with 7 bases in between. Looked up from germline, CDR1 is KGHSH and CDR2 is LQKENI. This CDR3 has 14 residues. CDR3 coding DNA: TGTGCCAGCTCACCTCAGGAAAACACCGGGGAGCTGTTTTTT. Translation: CASSPQENTGELFF.